This TCR beta chain emerged from a study of blood T cell repertoires in COVID-19 (dated by TCRdb to 2019 to 2021). About the study as a whole: Samples covering the acute and convalescent phases of COVID-19 were provided by collaborators in the United States, Italy and Spain. A de-identified subject ID, COVID-19 status, age in years and sex were almost always included in the sample metadata. Subjects who had been exposed to COVID-19, were actively infected with it, or had recovered from it provided the deeply sampled blood TCRbeta repertoires that made up the dataset. The samples were drawn from two sources: the first 160 participants of the ongoing ImmuneRACE study, and 1,254 subjects contributed by 6 global collaborators. The material from the prospective study consisted of cDNA or gDNA derived from T cells, B-cell-depleted T cells, or PBMCs. Where available, HLA class I and class II types were taken from metadata supplied by the sample provider and were not determined by assay-based typing. The repertoires were made available in a free public database intended to serve as a resource for research on the immune response to SARS-CoV-2.

Inclusive of the bounding cysteine and phenylalanine, the CDR3 is 15 residues long. Only the CDR3 DNA is retained, 45 bases long and in frame from the first base. V ends up 0 bases short and J 4 bases short, with an unmatched junction base count of 4. The germline V gene specifies SGHRS as CDR1 and YFSETQ as CDR2. As regards this clone: Its recognized antigen is unknown. No much larger clone exists at a distance of one base, and base qualities are not known.

The collaborating institutions used their own protocols to collect whole blood in K2EDTA tubes. For TCRbeta analysis, collaborator samples were shipped as frozen whole blood, as isolated PBMCs, or as DNA extracted from either sample type. The investigation overall reported the following: Clinical and demographic metadata were provided uncurated, with the amount varying by source and participant.

The immunoSEQ Assay, a bias-controlled multiplex PCR, was used to amplify TCRbeta CDR3 regions from genomic DNA. On the authors' methods: Nucleated cell counts per sample were estimated from amplification of reference gene primers within the assay. To quantify the absolute abundance of each unique TCRbeta CDR3 rearrangement, sequence reads were collapsed and filtered. For each sample, productive Simpson clonality was calculated by taking the square root of Simpson's diversity index across productive rearrangements. TCRdb re-hosts the immuneACCESS table, in-frame sequences only. Its copies lack some clones; in the studies checked, an unresolved V gene accounts for under half of them, and the cause for the rest is not known. That table furnishes V, J and clone size, whereas the DNA furnished D and trimming. A total of fewer than 200,000 clones appear in this sample, about 83% of them only once. The ten largest clones capture 1.5% of the sample.

Input material: peripheral blood. The chain is made from TRBV5-1 and TRBJ1-2; TRBD1 fits 9 bases in the junction. The TCR originated in a human donor in a cohort sampled during active COVID-19. The nucleotide sequence reads TGCGCCAGCAGCTTGGTGGACAGGGGAAGCTATGGCTACACCTTC. Its amino acids are CASSLVDRGSYGYTF.